Included here is one T cell receptor (beta chain) sequence, with context. Antigen specificity is unknown. Trimming removed 0 bases from V and 3 bases from J, with 10 bases in between. There are 14 residues in the CDR3. The germline gives CDR1 GTSNPN, CDR2 SVGIG (reference sequence). The sample comes from a study of T cells in localized non-small cell lung cancer. The assay was immunoSEQ multiplex PCR, and TCRdb's table has in-frame clones only and misses some. Among nearly 15,000 clones listed, more than 80% were seen once. Study-wide results and limits: Only one tumor region was sequenced, so heterogeneity remains possible. In the blood, greater T cell density corresponded to longer overall survival. The study detected a median roughly 50 of the top 100 tumor clones in adjacent lung. Adjacent uninvolved lung tissue had the highest T cell clonality, exceeding tumor.

Source: peripheral blood, taken before any cancer treatment. The sequence derives from a female donor older than 55 with stage I squamous cell lung carcinoma. V is TRBV30 and J is TRBJ2-3, with D maybe TRBD2 (6 bases). The CDR3: CAWSVRGRTDTQYF. The CDR3 DNA reads TGTGCCTGGAGTGTCCGGGGGAGAACAGATACGCAGTATTTT.